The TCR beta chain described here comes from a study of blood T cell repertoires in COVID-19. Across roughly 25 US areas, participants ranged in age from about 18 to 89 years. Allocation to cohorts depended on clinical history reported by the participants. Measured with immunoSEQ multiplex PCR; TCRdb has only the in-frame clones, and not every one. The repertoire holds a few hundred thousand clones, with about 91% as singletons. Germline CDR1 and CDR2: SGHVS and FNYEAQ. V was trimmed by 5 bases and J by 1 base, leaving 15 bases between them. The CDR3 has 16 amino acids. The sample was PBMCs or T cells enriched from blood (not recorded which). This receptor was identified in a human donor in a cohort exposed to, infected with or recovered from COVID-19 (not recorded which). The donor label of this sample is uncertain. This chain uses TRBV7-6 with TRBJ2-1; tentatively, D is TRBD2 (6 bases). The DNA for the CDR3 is TGTGCCAGCAGCCCCTTGGCGGGGCTTTCCTACAATGAGCAGTTCTTC. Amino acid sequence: CASSPLAGLSYNEQFF.